This T cell receptor (beta chain) was profiled in a study of control samples from healthy donors and cancer patients. The V end lost 4 bases, the J end lost 0 bases, and 16 bases lay between the germline ends. Germline CDR1 and CDR2: SGHTS and YDEGEE. The CDR3 is 16 amino acids. Assay: immunoSEQ multiplex PCR; the TCRdb copy retains only in-frame clones and omits some. This table holds roughly 86,000 clones, around nine tenths found once. The source is a woman aged 18-29 years in good health. The chain has TRBV5-8 and TRBJ1-1; D unclear. Sequenced: blood. CDR3: CASSQPSTPLNTEAFF. CDR3 in DNA: TGTGCCAGCAGCCAACCGTCGACCCCTTTGAACACTGAAGCTTTCTTT. The variable domain in full, with the rest retrieved from reference TRBV5-8 and TRBJ1-1, is EAGVTQSPTHLIKTRGQQATLRCSPISGHTSVYWYQQALGLGLQFLLWYDEGEERNRGNFPPRFSGRQFPNYSSELNVNALELEDSALYLCASSQPSTPLNTEAFFGQGTRLTVV.